Presented here are 29 T cell receptor beta chains from one specimen sequenced in a study of control samples from healthy donors and cancer patients. Profiled with immunoSEQ multiplex PCR; TCRdb holds only in-frame clones, not every one. The sample records 88,000 or so clones, around 94% being singletons. Sample: blood. The receptor set was obtained from a woman under 30 in good health.

The V and J genes are TRBV7-9 and TRBJ2-7; D gene unclear. The germline gives CDR1 SEHNR, CDR2 FQNEAQ (reference sequence). V was pared by 2 bases and J by 5 bases, with 22 bases between. CDR3 length equals 17 residues. For the CDR3, the DNA is TGTGCCAGCAGCTTACCTCTGAGTAGTTCTCCATCTAACGAGCAGTACTTC. It is translated as CASSLPLSSSPSNEQYF.

The chain links TRBV12-3 or TRBV12-4 to TRBJ1-6; D call uncertain. With 8 bases removed from V and 0 bases from J, the gap between germline ends came to 5 bases. This CDR3 is 13 amino acids long. The CDR3 is CASFGSYNSPLHF. The CDR3 region has the DNA TGTGCCAGCTTCGGCTCCTATAATTCACCCCTCCACTTT.

The rearrangement links TRBV28 to TRBJ1-1; no definite D call. The CDR3 has 14 amino acids. Germline V CDR1 and CDR2: MDHEN, SYDVKM. The ends were cut back, 7 bases at V and 3 bases at J, with 15 bases in the middle. CDR3 protein: CASITQSWDTEAFF. CDR3 sequence (DNA): TGTGCCAGCATCACCCAATCGTGGGACACTGAAGCTTTCTTT.

This rearrangement joins TRBV19 to TRBJ1-3; D possibly corresponds to TRBD1 (5 bases). The ends were cut back, 6 bases at V and 0 bases at J, with 9 bases in the middle. CDR1 and CDR2 from the germline V gene are LNHDA and SQIVND (reference sequence). The CDR3 has 14 amino acids. CDR3 region: CASSGADSGNTIYF. CDR3 sequence (DNA): TGTGCCAGTAGCGGGGCAGACTCTGGAAACACCATATATTTT.

This clone came up once. The rearrangement uses TRBV10-3 and TRBJ1-6; a possible D gene is TRBD1 (5 bases). V was shortened by 5 bases and J by 11 bases, with 10 bases between the two germline ends. Germline CDR1 reads ENHRY; CDR2 reads SYGVKD. The CDR3 loop spans 12 amino acids. The CDR3 DNA reads TGTGCCATCAGTTTGCCGGGGGCACCCCTCCACTTT. Translating gives CAISLPGAPLHF.

CDR3 loop: CASSYRTAHSPLHF. The DNA for the CDR3 is TGTGCCAGTAGTTACCGGACAGCCCATTCACCCCTCCACTTT. V gene TRBV19 combines with J gene TRBJ1-6; tentatively, D is TRBD1 (6 bases). Looked up from germline, CDR1 is LNHDA and CDR2 is SQIVND (reference sequence). With 5 bases removed from V and 8 bases from J, the gap between germline ends came to 13 bases. The CDR3 is 14 amino acids.

The chain combines TRBV19 with TRBJ2-1; the D is unclear. V was pared by 6 bases and J by 10 bases, with 19 bases between. CDR3 size: 14 residues. Germline values: CDR1 LNHDA, CDR2 SQIVND (reference sequence). This CDR3 is CASRDGSQLWEQFF. The CDR3 region has the DNA TGTGCCAGTAGGGACGGGTCCCAATTGTGGGAGCAGTTCTTC.

J is TRBJ1-4 and V is TRBV28; possible D gene TRBD1, 5 bases. The CDR3 is 15 amino acids. The V and J ends lost 3 bases and 4 bases respectively, with 12 bases between them. Germline values: CDR1 MDHEN, CDR2 SYDVKM. The CDR3, as DNA: TGTGCCAGCAGTTTTAGCAGGGCGTATAATGAAAAACTGTTTTTT. This encodes CASSFSRAYNEKLFF. Complete variable domain (other parts from reference TRBV28 and TRBJ1-4): DVKVTQSSRYLVKRTGEKVFLECVQDMDHENMFWYRQDPGLGLRLIYFSYDVKMKEKGDIPEGYSVSREKKERFSLILESASTNQTSMYLCASSFSRAYNEKLFFGSGTQLSVL.

This chain connects TRBV4-2 to TRBJ2-7; D may be TRBD2 (6 bases). The germline CDR1 and CDR2 sequences are LGHNA and YNFKEQ. Trimming shortened V by 2 bases and J by 1 base, and 12 bases separated the two germline ends. The CDR3 runs 15 residues. The CDR3 reads CASSQLLARSYEQYF. The CDR3 coding sequence is TGTGCCAGCAGCCAACTCCTAGCGAGATCCTACGAGCAGTACTTC.

This sequence joins TRBV11-3 and TRBJ2-5, with TRBD2 matching over 13 bases. The J segment lost 3 bases and the V segment lost 5 bases, leaving 3 bases of the junction unmatched. This CDR3 has 15 amino acids. Germline V gene sequence: CDR1 SGHNT, CDR2 YENEEA. The CDR3 nucleotides are TGTGCCAGCAGCCTCGGGACTAGCGGGGAAGAGACCCAGTACTTC. It encodes CASSLGTSGEETQYF.

The chain recombines TRBV4-1 with TRBJ2-5; 9 positions match TRBD1. The J segment lost 4 bases and the V segment lost 0 bases, leaving 6 bases of the junction unmatched. Per germline, CDR1 MGHRA and CDR2 YSYEKL. The CDR3 is made up of 16 amino acids. The CDR3 DNA sequence: TGCGCCAGCAGCCAAGAGGGGGACAGGGTCGCAGAGACCCAGTACTTC. Its translation: CASSQEGDRVAETQYF.

The V and J genes are TRBV15 and TRBJ1-4; the match to TRBD1 covers 9 bases. CDR3 length: 16 residues. Germline-derived CDR1 and CDR2 are LNHNV and YYDKDF (reference sequence). V was pared by 5 bases and J by 5 bases, with 9 bases of the junction left unmatched. The CDR3 reads CATSWGGGTGNEKLFF. The DNA of the CDR3 is TGTGCCACCAGCTGGGGAGGTGGGACAGGGAATGAAAAACTGTTTTTT.

V usage is TRBV7-9 and J usage is TRBJ2-5, with unresolved D. Trimming shortened V by 6 bases and J by 5 bases, and 13 bases separated the two germline ends. The CDR3 runs 13 residues. Looked up from germline, CDR1 is SEHNR and CDR2 is FQNEAQ (reference sequence). CDR3 residues: CASSQSVRETQYF. The CDR3 region has the DNA TGTGCCAGCAGTCAGTCAGTCCGCGAGACCCAGTACTTC.

The rearrangement joins TRBV2 to TRBJ1-6, with TRBD1 identical over 9 bases. The germline gives CDR1 SNHLY, CDR2 FYNNEI. V trimming: 4 bases; J trimming: 9 bases; junction bases outside the gene matches: 7. CDR3 size: 15 residues. The CDR3 bases are TGTGCCAGCAGTGGGGGGACAGGGTCGACTTCACCCCTCCACTTT. This codes for CASSGGTGSTSPLHF. Full variable domain (missing parts from reference TRBV2 and TRBJ1-6): EPEVTQTPSHQVTQMGQEVILRCVPISNHLYFYWYRQILGQKVEFLVSFYNNEISEKSEIFDDQFSVERPDGSNFTLKIRSTKLEDSAMYFCASSGGTGSTSPLHFGNGTRLTVT.

This sequence joins TRBV29-1 and TRBJ2-3, with 8 bases aligning to TRBD2. Germline V gene data show CDR1 as SQVTM and CDR2 as ANQGSEA. There are 14 residues in the CDR3. CDR3 sequence (DNA): TGCGCGACGGGGACTAGAGTAGGCACAGATACGCAGTATTTT. Its protein product is CATGTRVGTDTQYF.

The chain recombines TRBV9 with TRBJ2-2; 8 positions match TRBD1. Germline V CDR1 and CDR2: SGDLS, YYNGEE. V lost 4 bases, J lost 4 bases, and 6 bases stayed unmatched. The CDR3 spans 15 residues. The CDR3 protein is CASSSGQGGTGELFF. As DNA, the CDR3 is TGTGCCAGCAGCTCCGGACAGGGCGGCACCGGGGAGCTGTTTTTT. The whole variable domain, remainder taken from reference TRBV9 and TRBJ2-2, is DSGVTQTPKHLITATGQRVTLRCSPRSGDLSVYWYQQSLDQGLQFLIQYYNGEERAKGNILERFSAQQFPDLHSELNLSSLELGDSALYFCASSSGQGGTGELFFGEGSRLTVL.

The chain recombines TRBV2 with TRBJ1-4, with 7 bases that match TRBD1. The CDR3 totals 15 residues. Per germline, CDR1 SNHLY and CDR2 FYNNEI. The J segment lost 0 bases and the V segment lost 7 bases, leaving 5 bases of the junction unmatched. The DNA of the CDR3 is TGTGCCAGCATTAGACAGGGCGCAACTAATGAAAAACTGTTTTTT. This codes for CASIRQGATNEKLFF.

The J gene is TRBJ1-6, the V gene TRBV7-9; D gene uncertain. The CDR3 has 14 amino acids. V was clipped by 1 base and J by 7 bases, with 8 bases between them. Looked up from germline, CDR1 is SEHNR and CDR2 is FQNEAQ (reference sequence). CDR3 residues: CASSLVKGNSPLHF. The CDR3 bases are TGTGCCAGCAGCTTAGTCAAGGGAAATTCACCCCTCCACTTT.

J is TRBJ1-5 and V is TRBV18; D unresolved. CDR1 is KGHSH, CDR2 LQKENI, per germline. The CDR3 has 12 residues. Trimming shortened V by 6 bases and J by 2 bases, and 5 bases separated the two germline ends. The CDR3 region is CASSGGNQPQHF. In DNA, the CDR3 is TGTGCCAGCTCCGGGGGCAATCAGCCCCAGCATTTT. Supplemented by reference TRBV18 and TRBJ1-5, the full variable domain reads NAGVMQNPRHLVRRRGQEARLRCSPMKGHSHVYWYRQLPEEGLKFMVYLQKENIIDESGMPKERFSAEFPKEGPSILRIQQVVRGDSAAYFCASSGGNQPQHFGDGTRLSIL.

The rearrangement joins TRBV5-4 to TRBJ2-7; no reliable D call. The germline V gene has CDR1 SGHNT and CDR2 YYREEE (reference sequence). Deletions cut 7 bases from V and 2 bases from J, with 10 bases between. This CDR3 is built from 12 residues. CDR3 residues: CASSAEPYEQYF. The CDR3 DNA reads as TGTGCCAGCTCGGCGGAGCCCTACGAGCAGTACTTC.

The rearrangement links TRBV18 to TRBJ2-3; D call uncertain. Trimming took 3 bases from V and 2 from J, leaving 9 bases between them. The CDR3 consists of 14 residues. Germline loops: CDR1 KGHSH, CDR2 LQKENI. The CDR3 spells CASSPGRVTDTQYF. CDR3 bases: TGTGCCAGCTCACCGGGAAGGGTCACAGATACGCAGTATTTT.

This clone was picked up one time. This chain connects TRBV7-9 to TRBJ1-4, with D tentatively TRBD1 (5 bases). Germline lookup yields CDR1 SEHNR and CDR2 FQNEAQ (reference sequence). The CDR3 extends over 14 amino acids. V lost 2 bases to trimming and J lost 8 bases, with 12 bases between them. The CDR3 region is CASSLQGTGEKLFF. The CDR3 DNA is TGTGCCAGCAGCTTACAAGGGACGGGGGAAAAACTGTTTTTT.

The gene calls are TRBV11-3 and TRBJ2-2; 10 nucleotides agree with TRBD2. The CDR3 consists of 15 residues. Germline CDR1 is SGHNT and CDR2 is YENEEA. V lost 4 bases, J lost 6 bases, and 5 bases stayed unmatched. Here the CDR3 DNA reads TGTGCCAGCAGCTCGGCTAGCGGGAGATCCGGGGAGCTGTTTTTT. Translated: CASSSASGRSGELFF.

In its sample, this clone was seen once. The rearrangement joins TRBV20-1 to TRBJ2-3; D gene unclear. The CDR3 loop spans 11 amino acids. The V end lost 5 bases, the J end lost 6 bases, and 9 bases lay between the germline ends. Per germline, CDR1 DFQATT and CDR2 SNEGSKA (reference sequence). CDR3 nucleotides: TGCAGTGCTGGCTATGGGGATACGCAGTATTTT. Protein product: CSAGYGDTQYF.

The chain is built from TRBV6-4 and TRBJ2-3; maybe TRBD2 (6 bases). This CDR3 is built from 18 residues. CDR1 is MRHNA, CDR2 SNTAGT, per germline. V was trimmed by 0 bases and J by 7 bases, leaving 23 bases between them. The CDR3 reads CASSDSAVTGGEINTQYF. The DNA of the CDR3 is TGTGCCAGCAGTGACTCGGCTGTTACCGGCGGGGAAATAAATACGCAGTATTTT.

V usage is TRBV27 and J usage is TRBJ1-6; D uncertain. The ends were cut back, 3 bases at V and 8 bases at J, with 5 bases in the middle. The germline CDR1 and CDR2 sequences are MNHEY and SMNVEV (reference sequence). This CDR3 has 12 residues. The CDR3 DNA reads as TGTGCCAGCAGTTTTAGGGATTCACCCCTCCACTTT. It yields the protein CASSFRDSPLHF.

As concerns this clone: The sample has other DNA sequences that encode this CDR3 too. V and J are TRBV2 and TRBJ1-1; no reliable D call. Germline V gives CDR1 SNHLY, CDR2 FYNNEI. V was clipped by 5 bases and J by 2 bases, with 9 bases between them. The CDR3 totals 13 residues. The CDR3 nucleotides read TGTGCCAGCAGTCCGGGCCCTAACACTGAAGCTTTCTTT. Protein: CASSPGPNTEAFF.

This chain joins TRBV6-6 and TRBJ2-7; D not resolved. Trimming removed 6 bases from V and 3 bases from J, with 15 bases in between. This CDR3 region has 14 residues. Germline V gives CDR1 MNHNY, CDR2 SVGAGI (reference sequence). The chain's CDR3 is CASSDPPGYYEQYF. CDR3 bases: TGTGCCAGCAGCGACCCACCCGGCTACTACGAGCAGTACTTC.

This clone was counted a single time. Other DNA sequences from this sample encode an identical CDR3 as well. CDR3 DNA sequence: TGCGCCAGCAGCTTGGTTCAGGGTTCCTACAATGAGCAGTTCTTC. As protein: CASSLVQGSYNEQFF. The rearrangement joins TRBV5-1 to TRBJ2-1, with D possibly TRBD1 on 5 matching bases. The V gene's germline CDR1 is SGHRS and CDR2 YFSETQ. The CDR3 length is 15 residues. V shed 0 bases and J shed 1 base, with 8 bases lying between them.